The source of this T cell receptor (beta chain) is a study of T cells in women clearing cervical HPV infection. Study-wide context: Women with histologically confirmed HPV16-related CIN3 or worse, 2 with invasive cancer, served as cases. Controls' single incident HPV16 infection cleared within 12 months without precancer. Blood came at first lesion visit for cases, post-clearance for controls.

Clones were sequenced by immunoSEQ multiplex PCR, and TCRdb holds only the in-frame ones, with some missing. The sample yields approximately 49,000 clones, of which the top ten take up 1.5% to 2%. The CDR3 is 14 residues long. Germline CDR1 and CDR2: MDHEN and SYDVKM. Notes on this clone: The DNA ends 3 residues before the CDR3 does, and the rest of the CDR3 is filled in from the germline J gene.

The sample was blood buffy coat. This receptor was obtained from a woman between 18 and 70 years old with a cervical HPV16 infection that either progressed to CIN3+ or cleared (not recorded which). V gene TRBV28 combines with J gene TRBJ1-2; D may be TRBD1 (6 bases). The CDR3 here is CASSLRDTLYGYTF. The DNA read from the CDR3 is TGTGCCAGCAGTTTACGGGACACTTTATACGGC.